The 20 T cell receptor beta chains presented below share a single source sample, sequenced in a study of T-cell reconstitution after alpha-beta-depleted transplantation in children. The authors prepared the TCRbeta library with unique molecular identifiers. TCRdb re-derived calls from the PCR reads in MiXCR, one entry per CDR3 protein. The sample consists of over 200,000 distinct CDR3 sequences, roughly 15% of them appearing once. Source: PBMCs, mostly from graft donor cells, taken 360 days after TCRalphabeta/CD19-depleted stem cell transplant. These receptors were collected from a male patient aged 2 to 10 who had a stem cell transplant for acute lymphoblastic leukemia, so the T cells may come from the graft donor.

The chain links TRBV5-6 to TRBJ2-3, with D possibly matching TRBD1 (6 bases). Trimming took 0 bases from V and 0 from J, leaving 17 bases between them. Germline V gene sequence: CDR1 SGHDT, CDR2 YYEEEE. The CDR3 has 18 amino acids. CDR3 coding DNA: TGTGCCAGCAGCTTGGGTGGCGGACAGCTGACTAGCACAGATACGCAGTATTTT. The encoded protein is CASSLGGGQLTSTDTQYF.

CDR3 residues: CASSLSATTDTQYF. CDR3 sequence (DNA): TGTGCCAGCAGCCTGTCGGCTACCACAGATACGCAGTATTTT. The genes are TRBV7-7 and TRBJ2-3; D gene ambiguous. CDR1 is SSHAT and CDR2 is FNYEAQ in the germline V gene (reference sequence). This CDR3 spans 14 amino acids. Trimming shortened V by 5 bases and J by 2 bases, and 11 bases separated the two germline ends.

The gene calls are TRBV4-2 and TRBJ1-2; a possible D gene is TRBD1 (6 bases). This CDR3 region has 16 residues. Looked up from germline, CDR1 is LGHNA and CDR2 is YNFKEQ. Trimming stripped 0 bases from V and 6 bases from J, with 17 bases between. The CDR3 DNA reads as TGTGCCAGCAGCCAAGATCAAAACAGGGAAGGAAATGGCTACACCTTC. This sequence encodes CASSQDQNREGNGYTF.

This clonotype has a handful of counts. The V call is TRBV12-3 or TRBV12-4, the J call TRBJ1-2; unclear D gene. V gave up 6 bases and J gave up 8 bases, with 13 bases separating them. The CDR3 spans 12 residues. The CDR3 coding sequence is TGTGCCAGCAGCTCTCCCCCGGGCGGCTACACCTTC. Protein sequence: CASSSPPGGYTF.

The chain combines TRBV30 with TRBJ2-3; 12 bases align to TRBD2. The CDR3 length is 15 residues. Germline trimming cut 3 bases from V and 4 bases from J; bases unmatched to any gene: 5. Germline CDR1 is GTSNPN and CDR2 is SVGIG (reference sequence). CDR3 sequence (DNA): TGTGCCTGGAGGCGACTAGCGGGGGTGCCAGATACGCAGTATTTT. Its protein product is CAWRRLAGVPDTQYF.

This clonotype was seen repeatedly, ten times or more. The V call is TRBV6-2 or TRBV6-3, the J call TRBJ1-5, with a tentative D call TRBD1 (5 bases). In germline, CDR1 is MNHEY, CDR2 SVGEGT. Trimming left V 1 base short and J 1 base short, with 5 bases between. The length of the CDR3 is 14 residues. The DNA of the CDR3 is TGTGCCAGCAGTTACTGGGACAGCAATCAGCCCCAGCATTTT. Translated, it gives CASSYWDSNQPQHF.

In its sample, this clonotype was seen once. The chain has TRBV7-2 and TRBJ2-2; D is uncertain. Trimming took 1 base from V and 7 from J, leaving 10 bases between them. Germline V gene data show CDR1 as SGHTA and CDR2 as FQGNSA. The CDR3 sequence is 14 residues long. Here the CDR3 reads CASSLVFQNGELFF. Here the CDR3 DNA reads TGTGCCAGCAGCTTAGTTTTCCAGAACGGGGAGCTGTTTTTT.

The V gene is TRBV11-2, the J gene TRBJ2-5, with D tentatively TRBD1 or TRBD2 (6 bases each). Per germline, CDR1 SGHAT and CDR2 FQNNGV. V shed 1 base and J shed 1 base, with 13 bases lying between them. This CDR3 comprises 16 residues. The CDR3: CASSLGGAAAQETQYF. CDR3 in DNA: TGTGCCAGCAGCTTAGGGGGGGCAGCGGCCCAAGAGACCCAGTACTTC. Using reference TRBV11-2 and TRBJ2-5 for the parts outside the CDR3, the full variable domain is EAGVAQSPRYKIIEKRQSVAFWCNPISGHATLYWYQQILGQGPKLLIQFQNNGVVDDSQLPKDRFSAERLKGVDSTLKIQPAKLEDSAVYLCASSLGGAAAQETQYFGPGTRLLVL.

This clonotype was seen a handful of times. The chain carries TRBV3-1 and TRBJ2-3; D is uncertain. Germline assignment: CDR1 LGHDT and CDR2 YNNKEL (reference sequence). The CDR3 loop spans 17 amino acids. The V end was cut by 0 bases, the J end by 1 base, with 14 bases between. CDR3 in amino acids: CASSQDGPQPGTDTQYF. The CDR3 DNA is TGTGCCAGCAGCCAAGACGGACCCCAACCCGGCACAGATACGCAGTATTTT.

DNA of the CDR3: TGCGCCAGCAGCCACCCCGATCGGGACTACGAGCAGTACTTC. It specifies CASSHPDRDYEQYF. V and J are TRBV5-1 and TRBJ2-7; D might be TRBD2 (5 bases). Germline V lookup: CDR1 SGHRS, CDR2 YFSETQ. V gave up 4 bases and J gave up 3 bases, with 14 bases separating them. The CDR3 is made up of 14 amino acids.

In this sample, this clonotype turned up a few times. This chain links TRBV7-2 with TRBJ1-2; D unclear. Deletions cut 6 bases from V and 0 bases from J, with 11 bases between. The CDR3 is 14 amino acids. CDR1 and CDR2 (germline): SGHTA, FQGNSA. The DNA of the CDR3 is TGTGCCAGCAGAACTGACTTAGCTAACTATGGCTACACCTTC. This encodes CASRTDLANYGYTF.

The chain employs TRBV4-2 and TRBJ2-2, with 9 bases aligning to TRBD2. The CDR3 is 16 residues long. Germline V gene lookup returns CDR1 LGHNA and CDR2 YNFKEQ. The junction had 5 bases not matched to a gene; V was cut back by 1 base and J by 5 bases. In nucleotides, the CDR3 is TGTGCCAGCAGCCAAGCTGCTAGCGGGGTTACCGGGGAGCTGTTTTTT. It codes for CASSQAASGVTGELFF.

This chain joins TRBV13 and TRBJ2-2, with 8 bases identical to TRBD1. Germline values: CDR1 PRHDT, CDR2 FYEKMQ (reference sequence). V lost 4 bases to trimming and J lost 0 bases; unmatched junction nucleotides: 1. This CDR3 has 15 residues. CDR3 sequence: CASSSGQANTGELFF. DNA for the CDR3: TGTGCCAGCAGCTCGGGACAGGCGAACACCGGGGAGCTGTTTTTT.

This clonotype was detected many times. The chain joins TRBV20-1 to TRBJ2-3; 7 bases align to TRBD2. The CDR3 runs to 14 residues. Trimming cost V 5 bases and J 6 bases; bases outside gene matches: 11. The V gene's germline CDR1 is DFQATT and CDR2 SNEGSKA (reference sequence). The CDR3 loop is CSAVNQREVDTQYF. The CDR3 region has the DNA TGCAGTGCTGTAAACCAGCGGGAAGTGGATACGCAGTATTTT.

Here the CDR3 DNA reads TGCAGCGTGCTACGGACAGGGGGTCCCTACGAGCAGTACTTC. This encodes CSVLRTGGPYEQYF. The rearrangement uses TRBV29-1 and TRBJ2-7; 10 bases map to TRBD1. CDR3 size: 14 residues. Germline CDR1 SQVTM, CDR2 ANQGSEA. Trimming removed 6 bases from V and 2 bases from J; junction bases left unmatched: 7.

The chain recombines TRBV27 with TRBJ1-5, with D uncertain. V was pared by 7 bases and J by 3 bases, with 10 bases between. Per the germline V gene, CDR1 is MNHEY and CDR2 is SMNVEV (reference sequence). This CDR3 region has 13 residues. This chain's CDR3 is CASTASPNQPQHF. The CDR3 DNA sequence: TGTGCCAGCACAGCGAGTCCCAATCAGCCCCAGCATTTT.

The sample holds many counts of this clonotype. The J gene is TRBJ2-3, the V gene TRBV20-1; TRBD2 matches 9 bases. The CDR3 length is 15 residues. The J segment lost 4 bases and the V segment lost 6 bases, leaving 11 bases of the junction unmatched. The germline V gene has CDR1 DFQATT and CDR2 SNEGSKA (reference sequence). CDR3 sequence reads: CSAIRAGGRADTQYF. The DNA for the CDR3 is TGCAGTGCAATCAGAGCGGGGGGACGGGCAGATACGCAGTATTTT.

This clonotype appeared many times. CDR3 nucleotides: TGCAGTGCTAGAAACCCTTGGACGGATAGGGGGAGCACAGATACGCAGTATTTT. The encoded protein is CSARNPWTDRGSTDTQYF. V is TRBV20-1 and J is TRBJ2-3; a weak D match, TRBD1 (6 bases). Trimming removed 2 bases from V and 0 bases from J, with 21 bases in between. CDR1 and CDR2 from the germline V gene are DFQATT and SNEGSKA (reference sequence). This CDR3 has 18 amino acids.

The chain uses TRBV7-9 and TRBJ2-1; a weak D match, TRBD2 (6 bases). CDR3 size: 17 residues. From germline, CDR1 is SEHNR and CDR2 FQNEAQ (reference sequence). V dropped 4 bases and J dropped 10 bases, with 26 bases sitting between them. CDR3 residues: CASSSQEGLGRGLEQFF. CDR3 coding DNA: TGTGCCAGCAGCTCACAAGAGGGTCTCGGGAGAGGGCTGGAGCAGTTCTTC. Filled out from reference TRBV7-9 and TRBJ2-1, the complete variable domain reads DTGVSQNPRHKITKRGQNVTFRCDPISEHNRLYWYRQTLGQGPEFLTYFQNEAQLEKSRLLSDRFSAERPKGSFSTLEIQRTEQGDSAMYLCASSSQEGLGRGLEQFFGPGTRLTVL.

With respect to this clonotype: An end of the junction differs from the germline gene, which may be a read error. This chain connects TRBV2 to TRBJ1-1; D remains ambiguous. The germline CDR1 and CDR2 sequences are SNHLY and FYNNEI. CDR3 length: 19 amino acids. DNA of the CDR3: TGTACCAGCAGTTTTACCCAGCGTGGGTTAGGAATGAAGGACACTGAAGCTTTCTTT. Its translation: CTSSFTQRGLGMKDTEAFF.